The sequence of this T cell receptor (beta chain) was determined in a study of blood T cell repertoires in COVID-19. As for the study in general: COVID-19 samples from acute and convalescent phases originated in the United States, Italy and Spain. PBMCs, B-cell-depleted T cells, or T cells provided the cDNA or gDNA that made up the material.

In the original processing: Amplification from reference gene primers served as the basis for estimated nucleated cell counts. Using immunoSEQ multiplex PCR, the repertoire was profiled, and TCRdb retains in-frame clones only, with some absent. The DNA was the basis for D and trimming; V, J and clone size are from that table. The repertoire holds 90,000 to 110,000 clones, with approximately 81% as singletons. V lost 3 bases to trimming and J lost 0 bases, with 12 bases between them. The CDR3 has 15 amino acids. Germline V gene sequence: CDR1 MDHEN, CDR2 SYDVKM. This sequence originates from a man older than 75 with acute or convalescent COVID-19. Material: peripheral blood. The rearrangement links TRBV28 to TRBJ2-7; D perhaps matches TRBD2 (6 bases). The CDR3 nucleotides read TGTGCCAGCAGTTTTATCGGCGGGAACTCCTACGAGCAGTACTTC. This gives the protein CASSFIGGNSYEQYF.